The clone carrying this TCR beta chain was picked up a small number of times. No antigen is known for it. With a J-beta primer mix and a sample-barcoded 5' primer, a second PCR ran roughly 6 to 11 cycles. The template-switch adaptor was a 5' adaptor with 12 random nucleotides. It tagged each cDNA molecule. TCRdb reprocessed the 5' RACE reads with MiXCR, giving one entry per CDR3 protein. This sample yields approximately 810,000 distinct CDR3 sequences, of which around 28% are seen a single time; 15% to 20% belongs to the top ten. The sample belongs to a study of blood T cells in healthy people across ages. General observations from the study: Among T cells, TCR beta diversity per million cells dropped roughly linearly as age rose.

Caucasian individuals from Russia who were healthy and aged about 6 to 95 acted as donors. The receptor was derived from an elderly woman in good health. The sequenced material came from blood.

The CDR3 region is CASRTSNRGAGELFF. CDR3 DNA sequence: TGTGCCAGCAGAACATCAAACAGGGGGGCCGGGGAGCTGTTTTTT. The rearrangement links TRBV12-3 or TRBV12-4 to TRBJ2-2; TRBD1 aligns across 8 bases. The CDR3 consists of 15 residues. J gave up 6 bases and V 6 bases, and 9 bases lay outside the gene matches.